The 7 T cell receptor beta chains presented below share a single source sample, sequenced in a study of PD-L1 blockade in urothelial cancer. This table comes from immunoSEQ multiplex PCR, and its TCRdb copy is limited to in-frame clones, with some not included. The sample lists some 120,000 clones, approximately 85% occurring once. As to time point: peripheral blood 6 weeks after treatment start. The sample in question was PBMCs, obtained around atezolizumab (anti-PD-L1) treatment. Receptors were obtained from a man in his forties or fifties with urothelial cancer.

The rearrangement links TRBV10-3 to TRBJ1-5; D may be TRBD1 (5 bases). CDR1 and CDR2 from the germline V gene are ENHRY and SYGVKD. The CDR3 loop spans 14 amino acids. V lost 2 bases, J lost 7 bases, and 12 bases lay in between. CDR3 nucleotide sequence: TGTGCCATCAGTGAGAACAGGCCTGGCCAGCCCCAGCATTTT. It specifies CAISENRPGQPQHF.

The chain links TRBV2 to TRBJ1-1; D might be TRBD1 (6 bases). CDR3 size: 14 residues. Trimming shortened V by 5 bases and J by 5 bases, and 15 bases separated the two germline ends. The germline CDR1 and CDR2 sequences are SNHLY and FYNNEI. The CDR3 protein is CASSQQGWGTEAFF. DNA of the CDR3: TGTGCCAGCAGTCAACAGGGCTGGGGGACTGAAGCTTTCTTT.

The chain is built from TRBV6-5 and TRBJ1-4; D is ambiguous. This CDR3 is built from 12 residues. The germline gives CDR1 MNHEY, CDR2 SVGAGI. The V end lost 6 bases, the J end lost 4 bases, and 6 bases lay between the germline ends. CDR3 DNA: TGTGCCAGCAGGTCCAATAATGAAAAACTGTTTTTT. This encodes CASRSNNEKLFF.

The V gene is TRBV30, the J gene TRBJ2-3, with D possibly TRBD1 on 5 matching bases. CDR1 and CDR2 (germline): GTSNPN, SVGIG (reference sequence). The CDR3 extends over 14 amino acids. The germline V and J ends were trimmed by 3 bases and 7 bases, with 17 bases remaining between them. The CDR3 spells CAWRVQWTTNTQYF. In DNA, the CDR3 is TGTGCCTGGAGAGTTCAATGGACAACAAATACGCAGTATTTT.

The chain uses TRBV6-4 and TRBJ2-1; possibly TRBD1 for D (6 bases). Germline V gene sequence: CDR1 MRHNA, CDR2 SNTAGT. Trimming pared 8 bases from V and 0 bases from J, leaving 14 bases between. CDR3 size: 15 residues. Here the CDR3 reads CASRRDTSSYNEQFF. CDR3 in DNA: TGTGCCAGCCGCCGGGACACAAGCTCCTACAATGAGCAGTTCTTC.

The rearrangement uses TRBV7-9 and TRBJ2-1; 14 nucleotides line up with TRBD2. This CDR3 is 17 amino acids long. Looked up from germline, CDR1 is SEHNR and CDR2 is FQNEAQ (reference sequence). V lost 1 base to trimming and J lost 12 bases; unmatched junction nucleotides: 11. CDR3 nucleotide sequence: TGTGCCAGCAGCTTAGAGGGGACTAGCGGGAGAAAGATTGGGCAGTTCTTC. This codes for CASSLEGTSGRKIGQFF.

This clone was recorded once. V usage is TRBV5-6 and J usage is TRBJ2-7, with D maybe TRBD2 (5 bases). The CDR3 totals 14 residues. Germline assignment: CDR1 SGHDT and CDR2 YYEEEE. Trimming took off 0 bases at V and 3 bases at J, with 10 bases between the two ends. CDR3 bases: TGTGCCAGCAGCTTGGGAGAGGGCGGCTACGAGCAGTACTTC. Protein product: CASSLGEGGYEQYF.